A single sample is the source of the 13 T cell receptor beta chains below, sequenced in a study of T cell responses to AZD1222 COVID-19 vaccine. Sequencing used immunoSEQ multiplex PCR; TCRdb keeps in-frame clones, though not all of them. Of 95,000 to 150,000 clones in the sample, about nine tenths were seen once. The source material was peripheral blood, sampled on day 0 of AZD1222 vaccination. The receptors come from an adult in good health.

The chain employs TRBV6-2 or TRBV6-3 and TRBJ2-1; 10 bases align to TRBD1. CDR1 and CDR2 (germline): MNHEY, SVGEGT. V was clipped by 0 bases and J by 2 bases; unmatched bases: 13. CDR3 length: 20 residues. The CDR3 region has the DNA TGTGCCAGCAGTTACTCGACAGGGGGCAGGTCGGGAGACCCCTACAATGAGCAGTTCTTC. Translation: CASSYSTGGRSGDPYNEQFF.

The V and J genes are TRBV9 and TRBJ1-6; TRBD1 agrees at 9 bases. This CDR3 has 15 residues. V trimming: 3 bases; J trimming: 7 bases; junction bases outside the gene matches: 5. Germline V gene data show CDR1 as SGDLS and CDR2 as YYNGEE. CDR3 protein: CASSAGDRVNSPLHF. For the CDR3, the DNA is TGTGCCAGCAGCGCTGGGGACAGGGTGAATTCACCCCTCCACTTT.

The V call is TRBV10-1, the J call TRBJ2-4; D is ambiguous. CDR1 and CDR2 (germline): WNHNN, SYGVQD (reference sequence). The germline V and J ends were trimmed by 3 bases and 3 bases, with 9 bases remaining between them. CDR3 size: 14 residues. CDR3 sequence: CASSEQSGKNIQYF. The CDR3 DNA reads TGCGCCAGCAGTGAACAGTCCGGCAAAAACATTCAGTACTTC.

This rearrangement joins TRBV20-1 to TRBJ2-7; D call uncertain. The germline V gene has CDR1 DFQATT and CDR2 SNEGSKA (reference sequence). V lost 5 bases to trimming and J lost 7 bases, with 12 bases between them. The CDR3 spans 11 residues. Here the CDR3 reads CSARTSREQYF. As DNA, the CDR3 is TGCAGTGCTCGGACCTCGAGAGAGCAGTACTTC.

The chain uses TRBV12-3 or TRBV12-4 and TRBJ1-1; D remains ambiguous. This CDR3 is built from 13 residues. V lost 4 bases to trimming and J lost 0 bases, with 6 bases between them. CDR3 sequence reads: CASSYLMNTEAFF. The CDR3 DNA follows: TGTGCCAGCAGTTACCTAATGAACACTGAAGCTTTCTTT.

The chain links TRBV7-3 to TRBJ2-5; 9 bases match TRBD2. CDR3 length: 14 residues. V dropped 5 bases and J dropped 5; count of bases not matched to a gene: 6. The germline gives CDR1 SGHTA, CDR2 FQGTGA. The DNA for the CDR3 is TGTGCCAGCAGCGCGGGACTAGCTAGGGAGACCCAGTACTTC. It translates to CASSAGLARETQYF.

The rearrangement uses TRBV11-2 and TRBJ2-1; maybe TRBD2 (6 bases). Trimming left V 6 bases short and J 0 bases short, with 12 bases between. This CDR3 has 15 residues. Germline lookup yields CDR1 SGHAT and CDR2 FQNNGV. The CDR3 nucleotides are TGTGCCAGCAGGTACTTGGGAGGCTCCTACAATGAGCAGTTCTTC. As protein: CASRYLGGSYNEQFF.

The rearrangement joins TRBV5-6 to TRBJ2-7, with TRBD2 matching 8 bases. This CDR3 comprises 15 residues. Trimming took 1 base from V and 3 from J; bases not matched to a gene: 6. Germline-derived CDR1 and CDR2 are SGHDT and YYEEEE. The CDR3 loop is CASSLRSAGGYEQYF. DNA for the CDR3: TGTGCCAGCAGCTTGAGGTCGGCGGGAGGCTACGAGCAGTACTTC.

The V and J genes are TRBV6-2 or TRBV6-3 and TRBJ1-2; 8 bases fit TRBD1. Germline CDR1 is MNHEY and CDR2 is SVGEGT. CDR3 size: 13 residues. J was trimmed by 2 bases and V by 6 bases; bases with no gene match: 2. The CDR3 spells CASSQGANYGYTF. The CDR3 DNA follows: TGTGCCAGCAGCCAGGGGGCGAACTATGGCTACACCTTC.

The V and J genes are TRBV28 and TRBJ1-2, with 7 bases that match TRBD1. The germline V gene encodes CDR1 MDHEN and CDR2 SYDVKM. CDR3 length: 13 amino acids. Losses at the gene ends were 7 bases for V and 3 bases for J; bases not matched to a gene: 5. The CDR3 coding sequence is TGTGCCAGCACCCTAACAGGGGACTATGGCTACACCTTC. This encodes CASTLTGDYGYTF.

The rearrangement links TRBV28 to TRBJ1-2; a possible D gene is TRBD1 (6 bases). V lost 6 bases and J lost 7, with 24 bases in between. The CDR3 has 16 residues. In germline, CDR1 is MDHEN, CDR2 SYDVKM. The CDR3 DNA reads TGTGCCAGCAGCCTCTACAGGGACCAGGCTTTACGTGGCTACACCTTC. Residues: CASSLYRDQALRGYTF.

DNA of the CDR3: TGTGCCTGGAGTGTGGCCGGGACTCAGCCCCAGCATTTT. It encodes CAWSVAGTQPQHF. The genes are TRBV30 and TRBJ1-5, with D possibly TRBD1 on 5 matching bases. CDR3 length equals 13 residues. Germline values: CDR1 GTSNPN, CDR2 SVGIG (reference sequence). Trimming left V 0 bases short and J 6 bases short, with 9 bases between.

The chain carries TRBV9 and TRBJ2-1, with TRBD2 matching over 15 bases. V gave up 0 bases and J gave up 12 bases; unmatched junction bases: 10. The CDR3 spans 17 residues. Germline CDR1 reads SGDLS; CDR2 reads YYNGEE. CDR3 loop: CASSVDDRTSGRVGQFF. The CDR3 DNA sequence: TGTGCCAGCAGCGTAGACGATAGGACTAGCGGGAGGGTTGGGCAGTTCTTC.